This TCR beta chain was documented in a study of T cell changes during pregnancy in multiple sclerosis (dated by TCRdb to the late 2010s). Background for the entire study: The study examined how the T cell repertoire changed over the course of pregnancy in women with multiple sclerosis.

The CDR3 measures 12 amino acids from cysteine to phenylalanine. Kept here is only the CDR3 DNA, which spans 36 bases and is read in frame from base 1. CDR1 is given as LNHNV and CDR2 as YYDKDF, both from the germline V gene (reference sequence). V is cut by 1 base and J by 7 bases, and the space between the germline ends is 7 bases. Library preparation used the immunoSEQ multiplex PCR assay. TCRdb obtained this table from immuneACCESS and retained in-frame rearrangements with V and J assigned. These tables miss some clones; where compared with another copy, unresolved V genes account for less than half of the shortfall, and the remainder is unexplained. The sample records about 51,000 clones, over 80% of which are singletons. Approximately 0.61% of the sample goes to the ten largest clones. This clone was counted a few times. Its binding antigen is unknown. One base away there is no much larger clone; base qualities are not given.

The chain is made from TRBV15 and TRBJ1-1; the D segment cannot be called with confidence. The source of this sequence is a female donor with multiple sclerosis, enrolled in a pregnancy study. Source: CD4+ T cells from peripheral blood mononuclear cells, taken in the third trimester of pregnancy. The CDR3: CATSRAAGEAFF. The nucleotide sequence reads TGTGCCACCAGCAGAGCAGCAGGTGAAGCTTTCTTT.